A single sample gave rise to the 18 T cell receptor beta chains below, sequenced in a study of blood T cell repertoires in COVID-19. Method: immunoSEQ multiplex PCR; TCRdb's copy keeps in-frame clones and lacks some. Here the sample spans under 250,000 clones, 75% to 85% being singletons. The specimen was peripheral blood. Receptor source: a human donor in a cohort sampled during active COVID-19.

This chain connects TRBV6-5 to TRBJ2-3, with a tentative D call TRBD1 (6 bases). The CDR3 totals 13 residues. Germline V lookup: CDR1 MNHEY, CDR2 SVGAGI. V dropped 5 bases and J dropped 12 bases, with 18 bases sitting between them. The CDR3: CASSRGIGGSQYF. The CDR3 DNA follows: TGTGCCAGCAGTAGGGGGATAGGGGGTTCCCAGTATTTT.

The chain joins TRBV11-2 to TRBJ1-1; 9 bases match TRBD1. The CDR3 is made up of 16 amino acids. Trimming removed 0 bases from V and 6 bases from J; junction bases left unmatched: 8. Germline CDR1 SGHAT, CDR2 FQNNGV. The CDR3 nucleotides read TGTGCCAGCAGCTTAGAGTGGACAGGGGCCCGGGCTGAAGCTTTCTTT. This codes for CASSLEWTGARAEAFF.

CDR3 protein: CASSFQGAGYGYTF. CDR3 coding DNA: TGTGCCAGCAGTTTTCAGGGGGCGGGCTATGGCTACACCTTC. This rearrangement joins TRBV28 to TRBJ1-2; 8 positions agree with TRBD1. V lost 3 bases and J lost 4; bases outside the gene matches: 4. The length of the CDR3 is 14 residues. Germline V gene sequence: CDR1 MDHEN, CDR2 SYDVKM.

In DNA, the CDR3 is TGTGCCAGTAGTATAGGGACTAGGGGAGGGGAGACGCAGTATTTT. This sequence encodes CASSIGTRGGETQYF. J is TRBJ2-3 and V is TRBV19; 7 bases line up with TRBD2. The CDR3 length is 15 residues. The ends lost 1 base at V and 9 bases at J; junction bases unmatched: 10. The germline gives CDR1 LNHDA, CDR2 SQIVND (reference sequence).

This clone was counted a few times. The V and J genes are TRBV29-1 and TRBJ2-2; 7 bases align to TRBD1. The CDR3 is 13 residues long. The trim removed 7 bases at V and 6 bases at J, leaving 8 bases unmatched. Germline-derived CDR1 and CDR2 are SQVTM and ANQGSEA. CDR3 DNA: TGCAGCGCTTACAGGGGTACGGCCGGGGAGCTGTTTTTT. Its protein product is CSAYRGTAGELFF.

CDR3 region: CASSGVTGTAFPNYGYTF. The CDR3, as DNA: TGTGCCAGCAGTGGTGTGACAGGGACGGCTTTTCCAAACTATGGCTACACCTTC. The genes are TRBV2 and TRBJ1-2; 7 bases fit TRBD1. The CDR3 totals 18 residues. Trimming took 4 bases from V and 2 from J; bases not matched to a gene: 16. The V gene's germline CDR1 is SNHLY and CDR2 FYNNEI.

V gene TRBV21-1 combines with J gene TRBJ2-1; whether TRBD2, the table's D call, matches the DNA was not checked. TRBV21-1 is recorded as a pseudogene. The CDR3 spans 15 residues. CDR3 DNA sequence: TGTGCCAGCAGCAAAACAGTAGACTGGCGGGATGAGCAGTTCTTC. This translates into CASSKTVDWRDEQFF.

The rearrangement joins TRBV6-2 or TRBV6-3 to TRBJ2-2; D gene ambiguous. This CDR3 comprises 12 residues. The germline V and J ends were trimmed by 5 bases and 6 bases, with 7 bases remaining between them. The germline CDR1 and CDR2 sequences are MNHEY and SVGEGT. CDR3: CASSDKPGELFF. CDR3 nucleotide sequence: TGTGCCAGCAGTGATAAGCCCGGGGAGCTGTTTTTT.

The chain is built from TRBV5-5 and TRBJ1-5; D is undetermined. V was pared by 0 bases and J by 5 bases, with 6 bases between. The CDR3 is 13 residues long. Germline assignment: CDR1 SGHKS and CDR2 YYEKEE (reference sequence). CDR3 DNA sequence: TGTGCCAGCAGCTTGGTTCGGGATCAGCCCCAGCATTTT. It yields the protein CASSLVRDQPQHF.

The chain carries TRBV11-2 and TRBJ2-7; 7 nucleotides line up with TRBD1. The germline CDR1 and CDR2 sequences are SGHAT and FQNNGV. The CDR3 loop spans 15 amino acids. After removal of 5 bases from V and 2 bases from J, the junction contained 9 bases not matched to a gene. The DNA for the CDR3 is TGTGCCAGCAGCAAGGAGAGACAGGGTACCTACGAGCAGTACTTC. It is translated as CASSKERQGTYEQYF.

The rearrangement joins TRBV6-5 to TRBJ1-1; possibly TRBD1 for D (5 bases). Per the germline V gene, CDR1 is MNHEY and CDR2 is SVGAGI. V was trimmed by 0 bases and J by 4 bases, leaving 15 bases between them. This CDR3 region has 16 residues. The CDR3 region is CASSYSTGGGSTEAFF. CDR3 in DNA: TGTGCCAGCAGTTACTCTACCGGGGGAGGGAGCACTGAAGCTTTCTTT.

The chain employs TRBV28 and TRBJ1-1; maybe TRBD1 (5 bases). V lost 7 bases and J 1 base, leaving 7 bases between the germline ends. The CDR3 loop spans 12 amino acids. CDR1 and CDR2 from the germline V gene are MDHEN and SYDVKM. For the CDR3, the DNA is TGTGCCAGCACTACAGGGAACACTGAAGCTTTCTTT. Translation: CASTTGNTEAFF.

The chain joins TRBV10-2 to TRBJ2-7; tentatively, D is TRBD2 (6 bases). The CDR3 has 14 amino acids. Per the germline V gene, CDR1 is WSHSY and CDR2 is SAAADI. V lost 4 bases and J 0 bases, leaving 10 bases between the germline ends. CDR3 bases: TGCGCCAGCAGTGCCGCGGGAAGCTCCTACGAGCAGTACTTC. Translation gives CASSAAGSSYEQYF.

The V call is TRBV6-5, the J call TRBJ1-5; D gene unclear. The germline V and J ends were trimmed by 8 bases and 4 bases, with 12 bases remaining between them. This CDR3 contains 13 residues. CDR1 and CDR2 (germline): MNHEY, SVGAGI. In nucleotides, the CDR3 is TGTGCCAGCGGGCGGGCAAATAATCAGCCCCAGCATTTT. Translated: CASGRANNQPQHF.

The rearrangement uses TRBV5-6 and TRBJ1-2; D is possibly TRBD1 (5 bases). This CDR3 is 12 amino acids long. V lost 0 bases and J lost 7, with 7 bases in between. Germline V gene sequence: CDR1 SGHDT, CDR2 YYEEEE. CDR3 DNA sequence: TGTGCCAGCAGCTTGGCCAGGGCTGGCTACACCTTC. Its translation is CASSLARAGYTF. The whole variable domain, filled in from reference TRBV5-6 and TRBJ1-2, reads DAGVTQSPTHLIKTRGQQVTLRCSPKSGHDTVSWYQQALGQGPQFIFQYYEEEERQRGNFPDRFSGHQFPNYSSELNVNALLLGDSALYLCASSLARAGYTFGSGTRLTVV.

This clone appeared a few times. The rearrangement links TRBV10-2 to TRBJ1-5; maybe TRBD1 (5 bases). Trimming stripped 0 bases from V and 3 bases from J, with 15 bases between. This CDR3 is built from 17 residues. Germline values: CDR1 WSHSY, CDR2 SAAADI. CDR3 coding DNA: TGCGCCAGCAGTGAGTCGGCAGGGCGTGTGAACAATCAGCCCCAGCATTTT. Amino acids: CASSESAGRVNNQPQHF.

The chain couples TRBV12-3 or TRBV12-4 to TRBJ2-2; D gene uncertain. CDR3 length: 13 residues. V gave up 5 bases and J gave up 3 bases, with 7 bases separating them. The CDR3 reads CASSITHTGELFF. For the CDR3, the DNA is TGTGCCAGCAGTATTACACACACCGGGGAGCTGTTTTTT.

CDR3 bases: TGTGCCAGCAGCTTAAATAGCGGGGGGGCAGTAGATACGCAGTATTTT. Its protein product is CASSLNSGGAVDTQYF. This rearrangement joins TRBV7-2 to TRBJ2-3, with TRBD2 matching 11 bases. This CDR3 region has 16 residues. The junction had 6 bases not matched to a gene; V was cut back by 2 bases and J by 5 bases. CDR1 and CDR2 from the germline V gene are SGHTA and FQGNSA.